A single sample gave rise to the 29 T cell receptor beta chains below, sequenced in a study of T cells after yellow fever vaccination. Each CDR3 protein gets one entry after TCRdb re-called the 5' RACE reads with MiXCR. The sample yields about 58,000 distinct CDR3 sequences, 4.5% to 6% seen once. The input for sequencing was PBMCs, either bulk or a sorted T-cell subset (CD4+, CD8+, memory, or dextramer-sorted; not recorded which), taken on the day of the yellow fever booster vaccination. The receptor set was obtained from a young man who received the YFV17D yellow fever vaccine.

The table lists this clonotype with many counts. V usage is TRBV4-1 and J usage is TRBJ2-1, with 9 bases that match TRBD2. After removal of 1 base from V and 4 bases from J, the junction contained 14 bases not matched to a gene. Germline V gives CDR1 MGHRA, CDR2 YSYEKL. The CDR3 consists of 19 residues. The CDR3 is CASSQVAVISGGTYNEQFF. CDR3 sequence (DNA): TGCGCCAGCAGCCAAGTGGCAGTAATTAGCGGGGGAACGTACAATGAGCAGTTCTTC.

The chain joins TRBV6-2 or TRBV6-3 to TRBJ1-3; D perhaps matches TRBD1 (5 bases). The CDR3 consists of 16 residues. Between the trimmed V and J ends, which lost 2 bases and 3 bases, there was a span of 14 bases. Germline-derived CDR1 and CDR2 are MNHEY and SVGEGT. The CDR3 coding sequence is TGTGCCAGCAGTTACGCGAAGGGGAACCTTGGAAACACCATATATTTT. It translates to CASSYAKGNLGNTIYF.

The V and J genes are TRBV5-4 and TRBJ1-5; D ambiguous. Germline assignment: CDR1 SGHNT and CDR2 YYREEE (reference sequence). V lost 9 bases to trimming and J lost 1 base, with 14 bases between them. The CDR3 is 14 residues long. CDR3 nucleotide sequence: TGTGCCACCGGTCGGGGTGGGAGCAATCAGCCCCAGCATTTT. As protein: CATGRGGSNQPQHF.

Ten or more counts support this clonotype. V is TRBV29-1 and J is TRBJ2-1, with D unresolved. The ends were cut back, 4 bases at V and 0 bases at J, with 13 bases in the middle. This CDR3 is built from 15 residues. CDR1 and CDR2 (germline): SQVTM, ANQGSEA. The CDR3 loop is CSVAPRLSSYNEQFF. The CDR3 DNA reads TGCAGCGTTGCTCCACGCCTCAGCTCCTACAATGAGCAGTTCTTC.

This clonotype was seen a few times. The rearrangement uses TRBV7-2 and TRBJ2-3, with 9 bases aligning to TRBD1. J lost 7 bases, V lost 0 bases, and 11 bases had no gene match. This CDR3 spans 17 amino acids. The germline gives CDR1 SGHTA, CDR2 FQGNSA. The CDR3 coding sequence is TGTGCCAGCAGCTTAGCTCCCGGGACAGGGTCTTTCAATACGCAGTATTTT. Protein product: CASSLAPGTGSFNTQYF.

This clonotype was picked up many times. The chain joins TRBV7-9 to TRBJ2-4, with 7 bases that match TRBD1. Losses at the gene ends were 5 bases for V and 6 bases for J; bases not matched to a gene: 10. CDR1 and CDR2 (germline): SEHNR, FQNEAQ (reference sequence). The CDR3 contains 15 residues. CDR3 nucleotides: TGTGCCAGCAGCACCACGGGACAGTTCCGAAACATTCAGTACTTC. The encoded protein is CASSTTGQFRNIQYF.

This clonotype occurred many times. The chain joins TRBV4-3 to TRBJ1-2; 9 nucleotides line up with TRBD1. CDR1 and CDR2 from the germline V gene are LGHNA and YSLEER. With V trimmed by 4 bases and J by 7 bases, 7 bases remained unmatched. CDR3 length: 14 amino acids. The CDR3 loop reads CASSRDRGESGYTF. As DNA, the CDR3 is TGCGCCAGCAGCCGAGACAGGGGGGAGAGTGGCTACACCTTC.

The table lists this clonotype with a few counts. The rearrangement joins TRBV29-1 to TRBJ1-5; TRBD1 might be the D (5 bases). The V gene's germline CDR1 is SQVTM and CDR2 ANQGSEA. This CDR3 has 14 residues. V lost 5 bases and J lost 1, with 12 bases in between. In DNA, the CDR3 is TGCAGCGTTCGCTCTGGGGGAAGCAATCAGCCCCAGCATTTT. This gives the protein CSVRSGGSNQPQHF. The full variable domain, with the rest looked up from reference TRBV29-1 and TRBJ1-5, is SAVISQKPSRDICQRGTSLTIQCQVDSQVTMMFWYRQQPGQSLTLIATANQGSEATYESGFVIDKFPISRPNLTFSTLTVSNMSPEDSSIYLCSVRSGGSNQPQHFGDGTRLSIL.

This clonotype showed up many times. V gene TRBV6-5 combines with J gene TRBJ2-3, with D possibly being TRBD2 (5 bases). Trimming cost V 0 bases and J 0 bases, with 16 bases left between them. Germline V CDR1 and CDR2: MNHEY, SVGAGI. CDR3 length: 18 amino acids. CDR3 nucleotides: TGTGCCAGCAGTTACTCGAATCCCGGAGCGGTCAGCACAGATACGCAGTATTTT. Translated, it gives CASSYSNPGAVSTDTQYF.

This clonotype has more than one count but fewer than ten. J is TRBJ2-4 and V is TRBV5-6, with D unresolved. Trimming removed 2 bases from V and 4 bases from J, with 16 bases in between. This CDR3 has 16 amino acids. CDR1 and CDR2 from the germline V gene are SGHDT and YYEEEE. CDR3 amino acids: CASSFLEARSKNIQYF. The CDR3 DNA follows: TGTGCCAGCAGCTTCTTAGAAGCTCGGTCAAAAAACATTCAGTACTTC.

In this sample, this clonotype turned up a few times. This sequence joins TRBV7-6 and TRBJ1-2; D is perhaps TRBD1 (6 bases). The CDR3 contains 14 residues. Germline CDR1 SGHVS, CDR2 FNYEAQ. Trimming took off 5 bases at V and 3 bases at J, with 13 bases between the two ends. The CDR3 reads CASSPSGTHYGYTF. CDR3 DNA: TGTGCCAGCAGCCCTAGTGGGACACACTATGGCTACACCTTC. Variable domain in full (rest from reference TRBV7-6 and TRBJ1-2): GAGVSQSPRYKVTKRGQDVALRCDPISGHVSLYWYRQALGQGPEFLTYFNYEAQQDKSGLPNDRFSAERPEGSISTLTIQRTEQRDSAMYRCASSPSGTHYGYTFGSGTRLTVV.

Many counts were recorded for this clonotype. V usage is TRBV7-6 and J usage is TRBJ2-3; D is tentatively TRBD1 or TRBD2 (6 bases each). The V and J ends lost 2 bases and 0 bases respectively, with 9 bases between them. Germline V gene sequence: CDR1 SGHVS, CDR2 FNYEAQ. The CDR3 totals 15 residues. CDR3 nucleotides: TGTGCCAGCAGCTTACGGGGGCCTAGCACAGATACGCAGTATTTT. Its translation: CASSLRGPSTDTQYF. Full variable domain (missing parts from reference TRBV7-6 and TRBJ2-3): GAGVSQSPRYKVTKRGQDVALRCDPISGHVSLYWYRQALGQGPEFLTYFNYEAQQDKSGLPNDRFSAERPEGSISTLTIQRTEQRDSAMYRCASSLRGPSTDTQYFGPGTRLTVL.

This clonotype was counted at least ten times. This chain joins TRBV10-3 and TRBJ2-1; D remains unclear. V lost 2 bases, J lost 2 bases, and 4 bases lay in between. In germline, CDR1 is ENHRY, CDR2 SYGVKD. CDR3 size: 13 residues. The CDR3 nucleotides read TGTGCCATCAGTGAGGGGGCCTACAATGAGCAGTTCTTC. Its translation: CAISEGAYNEQFF.

Ten or more counts support this clonotype. This sequence joins TRBV7-2 and TRBJ2-3, with D unresolved. The ends were cut back, 6 bases at V and 1 base at J, with 14 bases in the middle. In germline, CDR1 is SGHTA, CDR2 FQGNSA. This CDR3 is 15 amino acids long. This chain's CDR3 is CASSPGWIGTDTQYF. The CDR3 DNA reads TGTGCCAGCAGTCCCGGGTGGATTGGCACAGATACGCAGTATTTT.

This clonotype was picked up many times. The chain couples TRBV7-8 to TRBJ2-1; 9 bases are shared with TRBD1. The germline V gene encodes CDR1 SGHVS and CDR2 FQNEAQ. The CDR3 loop spans 15 amino acids. With V trimmed by 5 bases and J by 8 bases, 10 bases remained unmatched. The CDR3 sequence is CASSVGTGSVHEQFF. As DNA, the CDR3 is TGTGCCAGCAGCGTCGGGACAGGGAGTGTACATGAGCAGTTCTTC.

The rearrangement links TRBV5-6 to TRBJ2-7, with no clear D. The CDR3 is 13 amino acids. Germline values: CDR1 SGHDT, CDR2 YYEEEE. Trimming removed 1 base at V and 1 base at J, with 6 bases between. CDR3 bases: TGTGCCAGCAGCTTGTTCCTTTCCTACGAGCAGTACGTC. Amino acid sequence: CASSLFLSYEQYV.

This clonotype was seen a handful of times. This sequence joins TRBV4-1 and TRBJ2-7, with a weak D call TRBD2 (6 bases). Germline CDR1 reads MGHRA; CDR2 reads YSYEKL. CDR3 size: 15 residues. The V end lost 0 bases, the J end lost 2 bases, and 11 bases lay between the germline ends. CDR3: CASSQDPGGTYEQYV. The CDR3 coding sequence is TGCGCCAGCAGCCAAGACCCCGGAGGGACCTACGAGCAGTACGTC.

This clonotype was counted at least ten times. The chain combines TRBV5-1 with TRBJ2-3; the D is unclear. The CDR3 consists of 13 residues. Trimming left V 0 bases short and J 2 bases short, with 4 bases between. In germline, CDR1 is SGHRS, CDR2 YFSETQ. The CDR3 DNA follows: TGCGCCAGCAGCTTGGAACCCACAGATACGCAGTATTTT. Translated: CASSLEPTDTQYF.

In this sample, this clonotype turned up many times. The CDR3 is CASSARGQGAGNEQFF. The DNA of the CDR3 is TGTGCCAGCAGTGCCCGGGGACAGGGGGCAGGCAATGAGCAGTTCTTC. The V and J genes are TRBV6-4 and TRBJ2-1; 12 nucleotides line up with TRBD1. The germline V gene has CDR1 MRHNA and CDR2 SNTAGT. V gave up 4 bases and J gave up 6 bases; unmatched junction bases: 7. The CDR3 has 16 residues.

The rearrangement joins TRBV4-1 to TRBJ2-7; possibly TRBD2 for D (7 bases). From germline, CDR1 is MGHRA and CDR2 YSYEKL. The CDR3 is 15 residues long. V lost 4 bases and J 2 bases, leaving 15 bases between the germline ends. The CDR3 here is CASSPQRGGPYEQYF. Here the CDR3 DNA reads TGCGCCAGCAGCCCCCAGAGGGGGGGCCCCTACGAGCAGTACTTC.

The sample holds a few counts of this clonotype. V gene TRBV25-1 combines with J gene TRBJ2-2; 9 nucleotides agree with TRBD1. This CDR3 region has 16 residues. Germline V gene sequence: CDR1 MGHDK, CDR2 SYGVNS. V lost 2 bases, J lost 4 bases, and 5 bases stayed unmatched. CDR3 DNA: TGTGCCAGCAGTGAACCGGGACAGGGCCCCACCGGGGAGCTGTTTTTT. Amino acids: CASSEPGQGPTGELFF. Using reference TRBV25-1 and TRBJ2-2 for the parts outside the CDR3, the full variable domain is EADIYQTPRYLVIGTGKKITLECSQTMGHDKMYWYQQDPGMELHLIHYSYGVNSTEKGDLSSESTVSRIRTEHFPLTLESARPSHTSQYLCASSEPGQGPTGELFFGEGSRLTVL.

This clonotype was recorded at least ten times. The chain carries TRBV10-2 and TRBJ2-4, with TRBD2 as a possible D gene (5 bases). The CDR3 runs 15 residues. The V and J ends lost 2 bases and 2 bases respectively, with 10 bases between them. Germline CDR1 reads WSHSY; CDR2 reads SAAADI. CDR3 residues: CASSEVPGSKNIQYF. In DNA, the CDR3 is TGCGCCAGCAGTGAGGTCCCGGGATCCAAAAACATTCAGTACTTC.

This clonotype occurred many times. This chain uses TRBV20-1 with TRBJ2-7; D is ambiguous. CDR3 length: 12 amino acids. Deletions cut 3 bases from V and 1 base from J, with 7 bases between. CDR1 is DFQATT, CDR2 SNEGSKA, per germline (reference sequence). This CDR3 is CSASKGSYEQYF. For the CDR3, the DNA is TGCAGTGCTAGTAAAGGGTCCTACGAGCAGTACTTC.

On this clonotype itself: The junction departs from the called germline gene at one end, perhaps through a read error. The V call is TRBV12-3 or TRBV12-4, the J call TRBJ2-6; possible D gene TRBD1, 5 bases. This CDR3 has 16 residues. CDR3 amino acids: CASSLAWGYGANVLTF. The CDR3 region has the DNA TGTGCCAGCAGCTTAGCATGGGGCTATGGGGCCAACGTCCTGACTTTC.

This clonotype was recorded at least ten times. This chain links TRBV12-3 or TRBV12-4 with TRBJ1-5; D is undetermined. Trimming cost V 6 bases and J 10 bases, with 13 bases left between them. The CDR3 spans 12 residues. The CDR3 nucleotides are TGTGCCAGCAGCGTAGGAGCGGGACCCCAGCATTTT. It codes for CASSVGAGPQHF.

This clonotype showed up just a few times. The J gene is TRBJ1-6, the V gene TRBV6-1; 7 positions agree with TRBD1. The length of the CDR3 is 15 residues. Trimming took 6 bases from V and 3 from J; bases not matched to a gene: 5. Germline V lookup: CDR1 MNHNS, CDR2 SASEGT. The CDR3 nucleotides are TGTGCCAGCAGCTTGCGACAGGGCTATAATTCACCCCTCCACTTT. This encodes CASSLRQGYNSPLHF.

This clonotype showed up many times. The rearrangement links TRBV5-1 to TRBJ2-5; 9 bases map to TRBD2. The CDR3 loop spans 15 amino acids. Germline CDR1 reads SGHRS; CDR2 reads YFSETQ. The trim removed 5 bases at V and 1 base at J, leaving 6 bases unmatched. CDR3 amino acids: CASSKGAGGQETQYF. Here the CDR3 DNA reads TGCGCCAGCAGTAAGGGAGCGGGGGGCCAAGAGACCCAGTACTTC.

This clonotype was observed a few times. The V and J genes are TRBV5-4 and TRBJ2-2; D perhaps matches TRBD2 (5 bases). Trimming removed 4 bases from V and 0 bases from J, with 7 bases in between. The CDR3 is made up of 14 amino acids. Germline lookup yields CDR1 SGHNT and CDR2 YYREEE (reference sequence). The CDR3 here is CASSRGSNTGELFF. The CDR3 DNA follows: TGTGCCAGCAGCCGGGGTTCGAACACCGGGGAGCTGTTTTTT. Looking up the rest from reference TRBV5-4 and TRBJ2-2 gives the full variable domain: ETGVTQSPTHLIKTRGQQVTLRCSSQSGHNTVSWYQQALGQGPQFIFQYYREEENGRGNFPPRFSGLQFPNYSSELNVNALELDDSALYLCASSRGSNTGELFFGEGSRLTVL.

There are many counts of this clonotype. V is TRBV6-4 and J is TRBJ2-1; D may be TRBD2 (7 bases). V lost 2 bases to trimming and J lost 8 bases, with 19 bases between them. This CDR3 has 16 amino acids. Germline V gene sequence: CDR1 MRHNA, CDR2 SNTAGT. The CDR3 protein is CASSDRGGDTRDEQFF. As DNA, the CDR3 is TGTGCCAGCAGTGACCGCGGGGGCGATACCCGCGATGAGCAGTTCTTC.